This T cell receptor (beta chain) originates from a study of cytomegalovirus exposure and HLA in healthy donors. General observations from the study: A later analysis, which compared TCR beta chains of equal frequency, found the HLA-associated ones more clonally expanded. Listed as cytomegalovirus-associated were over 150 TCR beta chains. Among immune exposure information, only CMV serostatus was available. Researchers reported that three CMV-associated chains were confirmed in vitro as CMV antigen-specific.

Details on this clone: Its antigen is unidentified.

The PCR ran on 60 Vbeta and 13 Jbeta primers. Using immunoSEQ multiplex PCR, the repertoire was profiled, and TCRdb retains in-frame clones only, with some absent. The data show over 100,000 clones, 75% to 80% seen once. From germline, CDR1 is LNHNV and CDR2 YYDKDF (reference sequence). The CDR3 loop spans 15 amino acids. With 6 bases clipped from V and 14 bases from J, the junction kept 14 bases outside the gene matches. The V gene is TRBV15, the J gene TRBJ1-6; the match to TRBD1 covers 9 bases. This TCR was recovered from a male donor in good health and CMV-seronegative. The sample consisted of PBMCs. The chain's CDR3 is CATSSPGQGTLALHF. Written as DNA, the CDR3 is TGTGCCACCAGTAGCCCGGGACAGGGTACTTTGGCCCTCCACTTT.